Presented here are 14 T cell receptor beta chains from one specimen sequenced in a study of shared clonotypes between healthy human individuals. Assay: immunoSEQ multiplex PCR; the TCRdb copy retains only in-frame clones and omits some. The data show around 500,000 clones, with approximately 78% seen just once and more than 10% held by the top ten. The sequenced material came from PBMCs. All receptors come from a woman in her thirties or forties in good health. Some clones in this sample may be carry-over from other donors' samples.

V gene TRBV11-2 combines with J gene TRBJ2-5; 10 nucleotides match TRBD1. Germline CDR1 is SGHAT and CDR2 is FQNNGV. The CDR3 is made up of 14 amino acids. Germline trimming cut 5 bases from V and 4 bases from J; bases unmatched to any gene: 4. The CDR3 reads CASSHGTGAETQYF. The CDR3 DNA sequence: TGTGCCAGCAGCCACGGGACAGGGGCAGAGACCCAGTACTTC.

For the CDR3, the DNA is TGTGCCAGCAGCTTAGTCGGGTGGAGGGGACTGAACACTGAAGCTTTCTTT. Translation gives CASSLVGWRGLNTEAFF. V is TRBV7-9 and J is TRBJ1-1; TRBD1 is a possible D gene (5 bases). V was clipped by 1 base and J by 0 bases, with 15 bases between them. Germline assignment: CDR1 SEHNR and CDR2 FQNEAQ (reference sequence). This CDR3 is 17 amino acids long.

V is TRBV7-8 and J is TRBJ2-1; TRBD1 aligns across 8 bases. The CDR3 is 15 residues long. CDR1 SGHVS and CDR2 FQNEAQ come from the germline V gene. Unmatched junction bases numbered 6, after V lost 4 bases and J lost 4 bases. The CDR3 loop reads CASSYQGARYNEQFF. Here the CDR3 DNA reads TGTGCCAGCAGCTATCAGGGGGCAAGGTACAATGAGCAGTTCTTC.

This clone was seen only a few times. The chain links TRBV7-6 to TRBJ2-5; 9 bases line up with TRBD2. Germline CDR1 is SGHVS and CDR2 is FNYEAQ. This CDR3 is 16 amino acids long. The junction had 8 bases not matched to a gene; V was cut back by 5 bases and J by 1 base. The CDR3 region has the DNA TGTGCCAGCAGCATCTTACTAGCGGGCCCCCAAGAGACCCAGTACTTC. As protein: CASSILLAGPQETQYF.

This chain joins TRBV18 and TRBJ2-7; 7 nucleotides align to TRBD1. CDR3 size: 15 residues. CDR1 KGHSH and CDR2 LQKENI come from the germline V gene. Unmatched junction bases numbered 7, after V lost 3 bases and J lost 2 bases. In DNA form, the CDR3 reads TGTGCCAGCTCACCCCTGACAGGGACCACCTACGAGCAGTACTTC. This encodes CASSPLTGTTYEQYF.

The sample holds a few counts of this clone. V and J are TRBV19 and TRBJ1-1; no clear D. This CDR3 has 16 amino acids. The germline V gene has CDR1 LNHDA and CDR2 SQIVND (reference sequence). V lost 2 bases and J lost 1, with 14 bases in between. For the CDR3, the DNA is TGTGCCAGTAGTATATTAGCGGGAGCCAAGAACACTGAAGCTTTCTTT. This translates into CASSILAGAKNTEAFF.

This clone was found once. This chain uses TRBV27 with TRBJ2-2; perhaps TRBD1 as D (5 bases). This CDR3 comprises 18 residues. CDR1 and CDR2 from the germline V gene are MNHEY and SMNVEV (reference sequence). V lost 4 bases, J lost 1 base, and 19 bases lay in between. CDR3 sequence: CASSSSGGRGQNTGELFF. The DNA for the CDR3 is TGTGCCAGCAGTTCCTCGGGTGGAAGAGGACAGAACACCGGGGAGCTGTTTTTT.

This chain links TRBV2 with TRBJ1-4, with D perhaps TRBD1 (5 bases). The CDR3 totals 13 residues. CDR1 and CDR2 from the germline V gene are SNHLY and FYNNEI. V was shortened by 5 bases and J by 4 bases, with 8 bases between the two germline ends. The CDR3 coding sequence is TGTGCCAGCAGTCCGGGGCTTAATGAAAAACTGTTTTTT. It is translated as CASSPGLNEKLFF.

CDR3 loop: CAISDSQREEQFF. As DNA, the CDR3 is TGTGCCATCAGTGATTCCCAGCGGGAGGAGCAGTTCTTC. The J gene is TRBJ2-1, the V gene TRBV10-3, with 8 bases lining up with TRBD2. Germline V gives CDR1 ENHRY, CDR2 SYGVKD. V gave up 3 bases and J gave up 10 bases; unmatched junction bases: 5. The CDR3 contains 13 residues.

The rearrangement links TRBV12-5 to TRBJ2-3; no clear D gene. Germline V gene data show CDR1 as LGHNT and CDR2 as FRNRAP. V lost 7 bases and J lost 0, with 14 bases in between. The CDR3 sequence is 15 residues long. CDR3 DNA: TGTGCTAGTGCCCTAATTACGGGTAGCACAGATACGCAGTATTTT. Its protein is CASALITGSTDTQYF.

This chain links TRBV20-1 with TRBJ2-5; D not certain. Germline CDR1 is DFQATT and CDR2 is SNEGSKA (reference sequence). The CDR3 covers 11 residues. Trimming shortened V by 6 bases and J by 0 bases, and 5 bases separated the two germline ends. CDR3 in DNA: TGCAGTGCGAACCACCAAGAGACCCAGTACTTC. Its protein is CSANHQETQYF.

This sequence joins TRBV29-1 and TRBJ2-5; 11 bases align to TRBD2. The ends lost 7 bases at V and 2 bases at J; junction bases unmatched: 9. Looked up from germline, CDR1 is SQVTM and CDR2 is ANQGSEA. This CDR3 comprises 15 residues. In DNA form, the CDR3 reads TGCAGCGCTGGAGGGGGACTAGCGGAACAAGAGACCCAGTACTTC. Residues: CSAGGGLAEQETQYF.

This sequence joins TRBV19 and TRBJ2-6; D uncertain. V lost 4 bases, J lost 4 bases, and 17 bases lay in between. The CDR3 has 17 amino acids. Germline CDR1 reads LNHDA; CDR2 reads SQIVND (reference sequence). The CDR3 DNA reads TGTGCCAGTAGTACCCTTATATCACGGTCGGGGGCCAACGTCCTGACTTTC. It encodes CASSTLISRSGANVLTF.

The chain carries TRBV6-1 and TRBJ1-1; TRBD1 matches at 9 bases. With 6 bases clipped from V and 1 base from J, the junction kept 3 bases outside the gene matches. The germline V gene has CDR1 MNHNS and CDR2 SASEGT. The CDR3 length is 14 residues. CDR3 DNA: TGTGCCAGCAGGGGACAGGGATCGAACACTGAAGCTTTCTTT. It translates to CASRGQGSNTEAFF.